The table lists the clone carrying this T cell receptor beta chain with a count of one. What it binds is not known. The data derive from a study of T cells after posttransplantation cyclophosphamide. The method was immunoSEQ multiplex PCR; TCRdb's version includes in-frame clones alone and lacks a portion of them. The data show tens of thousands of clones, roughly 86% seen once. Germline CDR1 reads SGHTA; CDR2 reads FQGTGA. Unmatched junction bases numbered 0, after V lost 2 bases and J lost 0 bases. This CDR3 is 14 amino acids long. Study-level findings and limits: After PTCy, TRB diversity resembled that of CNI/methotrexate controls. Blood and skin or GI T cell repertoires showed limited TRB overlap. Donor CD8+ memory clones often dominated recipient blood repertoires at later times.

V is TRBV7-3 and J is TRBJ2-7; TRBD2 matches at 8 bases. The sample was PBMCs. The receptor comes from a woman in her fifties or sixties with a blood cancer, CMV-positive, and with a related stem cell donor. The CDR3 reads CASSLAGGSYEQYF. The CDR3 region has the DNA TGTGCCAGCAGCTTAGCGGGGGGCTCCTACGAGCAGTACTTC.